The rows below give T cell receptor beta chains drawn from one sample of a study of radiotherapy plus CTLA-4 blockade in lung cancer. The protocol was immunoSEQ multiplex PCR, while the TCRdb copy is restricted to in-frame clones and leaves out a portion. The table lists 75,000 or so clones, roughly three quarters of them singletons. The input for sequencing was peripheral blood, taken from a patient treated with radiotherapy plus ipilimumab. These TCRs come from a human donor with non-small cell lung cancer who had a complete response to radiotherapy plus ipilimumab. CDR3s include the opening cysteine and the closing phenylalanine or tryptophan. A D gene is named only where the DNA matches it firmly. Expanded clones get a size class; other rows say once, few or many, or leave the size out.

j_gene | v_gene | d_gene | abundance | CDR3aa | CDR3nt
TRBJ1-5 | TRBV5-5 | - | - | CASSYRQEPDAPQHF | TGTGCCAGCAGCTATCGACAGGAGCCGGATGCGCCCCAGCATTTT
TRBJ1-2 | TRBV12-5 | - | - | CASAPGGVGYTF | TGTGCTAGTGCCCCCGGGGGGGTTGGCTACACCTTC
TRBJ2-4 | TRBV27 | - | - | CASRRPIVSFLVNLAKNIQYF | TGTGCCAGCAGGAGGCCAATAGTTTCGTTTCTGGTCAACCTAGCCAAAAACATTCAGTACTTC
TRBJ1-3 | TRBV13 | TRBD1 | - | CASSLGTGRNTIYF | TGTGCCAGCAGCCTAGGGACAGGCCGAAACACCATATATTTT
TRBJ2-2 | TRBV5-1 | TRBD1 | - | CASSTRQGGTGELFF | TGCGCCAGCAGCACCCGACAGGGCGGGACCGGGGAGCTGTTTTTT
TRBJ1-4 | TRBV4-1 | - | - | CASSRDVRAVTNEKLFF | TGCGCCAGCAGCCGGGACGTCCGAGCCGTAACTAATGAAAAACTGTTTTTT
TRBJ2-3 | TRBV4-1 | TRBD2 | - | CASSQALAGVGTDTQYF | TGCGCCAGCAGCCAAGCACTAGCGGGAGTCGGCACAGATACGCAGTATTTT
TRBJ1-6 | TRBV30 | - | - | CAWSGSGSSYNSPLHF | TGTGCCTGGAGTGGCTCGGGGAGCTCCTATAATTCACCCCTCCACTTT
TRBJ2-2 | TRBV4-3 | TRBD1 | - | CASSQGTGYTGELFF | TGCGCCAGCAGCCAAGGGACAGGGTACACCGGGGAGCTGTTTTTT
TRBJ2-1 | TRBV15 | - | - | CATEASLNNEQFF | TGTGCCACCGAGGCTAGCCTCAACAATGAGCAGTTCTTC
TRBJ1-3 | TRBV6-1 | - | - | CASSAAEGSGGNTIYF | TGTGCCAGCAGTGCAGCGGAGGGGTCTGGTGGAAACACCATATATTTT
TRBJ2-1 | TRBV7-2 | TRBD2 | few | CASSPPGLAAYNEQFF | TGTGCCAGCAGCCCGCCCGGACTAGCGGCCTACAATGAGCAGTTCTTC
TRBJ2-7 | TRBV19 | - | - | CASSQDYSYEQYF | TGTGCCAGTAGTCAAGACTATTCCTACGAGCAGTACTTC
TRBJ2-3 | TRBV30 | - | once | CAWSASGRIGTQYF | TGTGCCTGGAGTGCCTCGGGGCGGATCGGTACGCAGTATTTT
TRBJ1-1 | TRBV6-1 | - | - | CASSEARGTGAFF | TGTGCCAGCAGTGAAGCAAGAGGGACTGGAGCTTTCTTT
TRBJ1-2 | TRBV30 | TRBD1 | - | CAWSVRFDRGMRGYTF | TGTGCCTGGAGTGTACGATTCGACAGGGGGATGCGTGGCTACACCTTC
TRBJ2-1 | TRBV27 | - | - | CASRLGLSYNEQFF | TGTGCCAGCAGATTAGGCCTCTCCTACAATGAGCAGTTCTTC
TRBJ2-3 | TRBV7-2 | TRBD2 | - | CASSLGGASGRAEAYF | TGTGCCAGCAGCTTAGGGGGGGCTAGCGGGAGAGCGGAGGCGTATTTT
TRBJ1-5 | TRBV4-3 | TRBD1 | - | CASSLEQGQGQPQHF | TGCGCCAGCAGCCTCGAACAGGGGCAGGGGCAGCCCCAGCATTTT
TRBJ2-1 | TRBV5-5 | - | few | CASRMRGNREQFF | TGTGCCAGCCGCATGAGGGGGAATCGTGAGCAGTTCTTC
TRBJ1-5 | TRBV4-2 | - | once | CASSQGAVNSNQPQHF | TGTGCCAGCAGCCAAGGGGCGGTTAATAGCAATCAGCCCCAGCATTTT
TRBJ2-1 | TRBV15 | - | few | CATSRETELNEQFF | TGTGCCACCAGCAGAGAGACAGAACTTAATGAGCAGTTCTTC
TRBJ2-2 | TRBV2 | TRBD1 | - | CASRGTGATGELFF | TGTGCCAGCAGGGGGACAGGGGCCACCGGGGAGCTGTTTTTT
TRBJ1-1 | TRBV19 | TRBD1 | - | CASSPFRDRGRVNTEAFF | TGTGCCAGTAGTCCCTTCCGGGACAGGGGGCGAGTGAACACTGAAGCTTTCTTT
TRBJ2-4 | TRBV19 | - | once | CASSIVKGAKNIQYF | TGTGCCAGTAGTATAGTGAAGGGGGCCAAAAACATTCAGTACTTC
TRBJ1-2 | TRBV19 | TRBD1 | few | CASSTLQQGTYGYTF | TGTGCCAGTAGTACCTTACAACAGGGGACCTATGGCTACACCTTC
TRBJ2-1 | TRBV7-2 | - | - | CASSFDSGSYNEQFF | TGTGCCAGCAGCTTCGATAGCGGCTCCTACAATGAGCAGTTCTTC
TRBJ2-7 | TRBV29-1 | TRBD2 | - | CSVEDRAGREQYF | TGCAGCGTTGAAGATCGAGCGGGGCGCGAGCAGTACTTC
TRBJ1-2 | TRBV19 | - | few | CASNPTGKTSYGYTF | TGTGCCAGTAACCCGACAGGCAAAACCTCCTATGGCTACACCTTC
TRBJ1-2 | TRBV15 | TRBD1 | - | CATSAQGAYGYTF | TGTGCCACCAGCGCACAGGGGGCTTATGGCTACACCTTC
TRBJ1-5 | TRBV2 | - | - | CASSGFFLPPQPQHF | TGTGCCAGCAGTGGATTTTTCCTACCACCCCAGCCCCAGCATTTT
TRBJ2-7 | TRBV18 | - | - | CASSPWGSEQYF | TGTGCCAGCTCACCATGGGGGAGCGAGCAGTACTTC
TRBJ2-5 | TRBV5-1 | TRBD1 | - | CASSRTGGWETQYF | TGCGCCAGCAGCCGGACAGGGGGATGGGAGACCCAGTACTTC
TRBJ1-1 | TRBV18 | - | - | CASSGLGGKDTEAFF | TGTGCCAGCTCGGGATTGGGGGGGAAGGACACTGAAGCTTTCTTT
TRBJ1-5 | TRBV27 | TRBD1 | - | CASSTGQINQPQHF | TGTGCCAGCAGCACGGGACAGATCAATCAGCCCCAGCATTTT
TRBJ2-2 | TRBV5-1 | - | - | CATRPDDNTGELFF | TGCGCCACCCGTCCGGATGATAACACCGGGGAGCTGTTTTTT
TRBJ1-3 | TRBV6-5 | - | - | CASSYSSRAGNTIYF | TGTGCCAGCAGTTACTCCAGCCGGGCTGGAAACACCATATATTTT